This T cell receptor (beta chain) is drawn from a study of blood T cell repertoires in COVID-19. Study information: Samples taken during acute and convalescent COVID-19 were collected in the United States, Italy and Spain. Sources were T cells, B-cell-depleted T cells, or PBMCs; the material itself was cDNA or gDNA.

The germline V gene has CDR1 SEHNR and CDR2 FQNEAQ (reference sequence). The CDR3 has 14 amino acids. J lost 2 bases, V lost 5 bases, and 6 bases had no gene match. Original handling: How many nucleated cells were present was estimated from reference gene primer amplification. Data came from immunoSEQ multiplex PCR; TCRdb stores just in-frame clones and leaves some out. V, J and clone size were drawn from that table, and D and trimming were deduced from the DNA. The sample holds approximately 530,000 clones, approximately 91% seen once. Seattle enrolled patients during active infection and tracked them longitudinally.

This clonotype was obtained from a woman aged 45-59 years with COVID-19, enrolled during active disease. The rearrangement links TRBV7-9 to TRBJ2-7; TRBD1 agrees at 7 bases. Specimen: peripheral blood. The CDR3 reads CASSQQGRPYEQYF. Written as DNA, the CDR3 is TGTGCCAGCAGCCAACAGGGGCGTCCCTACGAGCAGTACTTC. Looking up the rest from reference TRBV7-9 and TRBJ2-7 gives the full variable domain: DTGVSQNPRHKITKRGQNVTFRCDPISEHNRLYWYRQTLGQGPEFLTYFQNEAQLEKSRLLSDRFSAERPKGSFSTLEIQRTEQGDSAMYLCASSQQGRPYEQYFGPGTRLTVT.